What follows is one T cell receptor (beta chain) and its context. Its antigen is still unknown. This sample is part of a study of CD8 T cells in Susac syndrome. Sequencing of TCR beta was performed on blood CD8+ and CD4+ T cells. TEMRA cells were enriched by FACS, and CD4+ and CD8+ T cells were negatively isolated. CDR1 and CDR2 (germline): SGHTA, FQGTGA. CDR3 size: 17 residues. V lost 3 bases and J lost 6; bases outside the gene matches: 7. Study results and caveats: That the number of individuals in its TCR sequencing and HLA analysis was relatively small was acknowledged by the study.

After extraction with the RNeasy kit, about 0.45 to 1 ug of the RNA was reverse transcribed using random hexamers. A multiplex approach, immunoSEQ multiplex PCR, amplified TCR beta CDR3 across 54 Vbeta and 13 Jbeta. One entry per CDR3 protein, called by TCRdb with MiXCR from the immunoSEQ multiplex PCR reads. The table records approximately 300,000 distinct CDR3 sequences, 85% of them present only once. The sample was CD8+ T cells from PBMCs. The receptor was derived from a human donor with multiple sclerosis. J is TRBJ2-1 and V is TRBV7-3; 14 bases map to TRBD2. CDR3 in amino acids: CASSLGLAGAMGNEQFF. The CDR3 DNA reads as TGTGCCAGCAGCTTGGGACTAGCGGGGGCAATGGGCAATGAGCAGTTCTTC.